This T cell receptor (beta chain) is from a study of T cells in Graves' hyperthyroidism and ophthalmopathy. Germline V gene lookup returns CDR1 SGHAT and CDR2 FQNNGV. With 1 base removed from V and 4 bases from J, the gap between germline ends came to 17 bases. The CDR3 covers 16 residues. Amplification yielded TCR beta CDR3 regions, with RNA transcripts as the source. The TCR CDR3 first-round RT-PCR relied on the HTBI primer set. TCRdb ran MiXCR on the multiplex PCR reads and lists one entry per CDR3 protein. The sample has under 400,000 distinct CDR3 sequences, 20% to 25% seen once. This clonotype was found many times.

The sample taken for sequencing was blood. This sequence was found in a man aged 50-59 years with Graves' hyperthyroidism. The chain employs TRBV11-2 and TRBJ2-7, with D possibly matching TRBD2 (6 bases). This CDR3 reads CASSLAPSSGGYEQYF. Written as DNA, the CDR3 is TGTGCCAGCAGCTTAGCTCCGAGTAGCGGAGGATACGAGCAGTACTTC.